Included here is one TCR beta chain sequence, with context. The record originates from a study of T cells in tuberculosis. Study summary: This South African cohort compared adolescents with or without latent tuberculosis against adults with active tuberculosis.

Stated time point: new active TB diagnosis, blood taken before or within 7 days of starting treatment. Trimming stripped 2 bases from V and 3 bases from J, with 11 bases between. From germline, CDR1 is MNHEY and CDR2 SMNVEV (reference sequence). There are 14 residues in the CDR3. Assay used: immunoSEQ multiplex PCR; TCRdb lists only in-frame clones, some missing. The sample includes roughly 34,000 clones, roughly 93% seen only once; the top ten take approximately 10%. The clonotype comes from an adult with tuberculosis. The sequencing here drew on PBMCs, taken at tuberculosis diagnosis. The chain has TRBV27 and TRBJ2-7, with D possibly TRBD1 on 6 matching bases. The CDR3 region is CASSLAGRGYEQYF. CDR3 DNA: TGTGCCAGCAGTTTAGCGGGCAGGGGCTACGAGCAGTACTTC.